Each of the 17 T cell receptor beta chains below was sequenced from the same sample in a study of blood T cell repertoires in COVID-19. The data were produced by immunoSEQ multiplex PCR, yet TCRdb's version contains in-frame clones alone and is incomplete. The data hold around 270,000 clones, with approximately 89% observed a single time. The sample was peripheral blood. The origin of the receptors is a woman between 50 and 59 years old with acute or convalescent COVID-19.

Turning to this clone: A far larger clone is just one base off, so this is likely a read error. This chain connects TRBV9 to TRBJ2-7, with TRBD1 matching over 7 bases. The CDR3 extends over 13 amino acids. Germline CDR1 SGDLS, CDR2 YYNGEE. Trimming took 4 bases from V and 1 from J; bases not matched to a gene: 2. CDR3 coding DNA: TGTGCCAGCAGCTTGGGACAGTCCTACGAGCAGTACTTC. It translates to CASSLGQSYEQYF.

This clone was counted a few times. The CDR3: CASSRSDQPQHF. CDR3 DNA sequence: TGTGCCAGCAGCCGGAGTGATCAGCCCCAGCATTTT. The chain carries TRBV6-2 or TRBV6-3 and TRBJ1-5; D not certain. The CDR3 loop spans 12 amino acids. V was clipped by 6 bases and J by 5 bases, with 8 bases between them. In germline, CDR1 is MNHEY, CDR2 SVGEGT.

This sequence joins TRBV29-1 and TRBJ2-7, with D perhaps TRBD1 (6 bases). This CDR3 has 12 amino acids. V was trimmed by 6 bases and J by 3 bases, leaving 12 bases between them. Germline V gene data show CDR1 as SQVTM and CDR2 as ANQGSEA. The CDR3 nucleotides are TGCAGCGTGAGACACAGGGTCTACGAGCAGTACTTC. Amino acids: CSVRHRVYEQYF.

In its sample, this clone was seen once. This sequence joins TRBV28 and TRBJ1-5; maybe TRBD1 (5 bases). The length of the CDR3 is 14 residues. Looked up from germline, CDR1 is MDHEN and CDR2 is SYDVKM. The CDR3 nucleotides are TGTGGCTCTGCTAGGGGCCTCAGCAATCAGCCCCAGCATTTT. Translation gives CGSARGLSNQPQHF.

The chain combines TRBV5-5 with TRBJ1-2; perhaps TRBD1 as D (6 bases). Trimming took off 3 bases at V and 2 bases at J, with 14 bases between the two ends. The CDR3 extends over 15 amino acids. Germline-derived CDR1 and CDR2 are SGHKS and YYEKEE (reference sequence). The CDR3 bases are TGTGCCAGCAGCTCGCTAGGGGGGGCGAACTATGGCTACACCTTC. Residues: CASSSLGGANYGYTF. Together with reference TRBV5-5 and TRBJ1-2, the CDR3 gives the full variable domain: DAGVTQSPTHLIKTRGQQVTLRCSPISGHKSVSWYQQVLGQGPQFIFQYYEKEERGRGNFPDRFSARQFPNYSSELNVNALLLGDSALYLCASSSLGGANYGYTFGSGTRLTVV.

The rearrangement links TRBV30 to TRBJ1-6; D is ambiguous. CDR1 GTSNPN and CDR2 SVGIG come from the germline V gene (reference sequence). Trimming cost V 2 bases and J 8 bases, with 16 bases left between them. The CDR3 is made up of 15 amino acids. The CDR3 reads CAWSFGEGPYSPLHF. CDR3 bases: TGTGCCTGGAGTTTCGGGGAAGGGCCATATTCACCCCTCCACTTT. Together with reference TRBV30 and TRBJ1-6, the CDR3 gives the full variable domain: SQTIHQWPATLVQPVGSPLSLECTVEGTSNPNLYWYRQAAGRGLQLLFYSVGIGQISSEVPQNLSASRPQDRQFILSSKKLLLSDSGFYLCAWSFGEGPYSPLHFGNGTRLTVT.

The CDR3 loop reads CASSPGGLYGYTF. The CDR3 DNA follows: TGTGCCAGCAGTCCGGGGGGACTTTATGGCTACACCTTC. The J gene is TRBJ1-2, the V gene TRBV28; weak D call: TRBD1 (5 bases). Trimming removed 5 bases at V and 5 bases at J, with 12 bases between. Looked up from germline, CDR1 is MDHEN and CDR2 is SYDVKM. This CDR3 region has 13 residues.

This clone was observed a single time. The CDR3 nucleotides are TGTGCCAGCAGCGTAGCTAGCGGGAGAAATGACGATACGCAGTATTTT. Its protein is CASSVASGRNDDTQYF. V and J are TRBV9 and TRBJ2-3; 10 nucleotides line up with TRBD2. The CDR3 sequence is 16 residues long. V dropped 0 bases and J dropped 6; count of bases not matched to a gene: 7. Germline lookup yields CDR1 SGDLS and CDR2 YYNGEE.

The V call is TRBV14, the J call TRBJ2-2; tentative D call: TRBD1 (5 bases). The ends were cut back, 0 bases at V and 1 base at J, with 9 bases in the middle. CDR1 is SGHDN and CDR2 is FVKESK in the germline V gene. The CDR3 totals 16 residues. This CDR3 is CASSQEQGRNTGELFF. The CDR3, as DNA: TGTGCCAGCAGCCAAGAGCAGGGCCGGAACACCGGGGAGCTGTTTTTT.

CDR3 DNA: TGTGCCAGCAGCGTGGGACTAGCGGGTACTAGCACAGATACGCAGTATTTT. Amino acid sequence: CASSVGLAGTSTDTQYF. This chain uses TRBV9 with TRBJ2-3; TRBD2 matches at 12 bases. Looked up from germline, CDR1 is SGDLS and CDR2 is YYNGEE. CDR3 size: 17 residues. V was clipped by 2 bases and J by 0 bases; unmatched bases: 4.

V is TRBV19 and J is TRBJ1-5, with 10 bases that match TRBD1. The V gene end was trimmed by 7 bases and the J gene end by 3 bases; junction bases not matched to a gene: 3. Germline CDR1 LNHDA, CDR2 SQIVND (reference sequence). CDR3 length: 14 amino acids. The DNA of the CDR3 is TGTGCCAGTATGACAGGGGGCGTCAATCAGCCCCAGCATTTT. Its protein is CASMTGGVNQPQHF.

J is TRBJ2-7 and V is TRBV28; TRBD2 matches at 13 bases. This CDR3 contains 15 residues. After removal of 6 bases from V and 6 bases from J, the junction contained 8 bases not matched to a gene. Germline V gene data show CDR1 as MDHEN and CDR2 as SYDVKM. CDR3 region: CASSRRLAGGLEQYF. CDR3 nucleotide sequence: TGTGCCAGCAGCCGAAGACTAGCGGGAGGTCTCGAGCAGTACTTC.

DNA for the CDR3: TGTGCCAGCAGTTCCGGGAGAGAGCAGTTCTTC. It yields the protein CASSSGREQFF. V gene TRBV28 combines with J gene TRBJ2-1; possibly TRBD2 for D (6 bases). The length of the CDR3 is 11 residues. Between the trimmed V and J ends, which lost 4 bases and 10 bases, there was a span of 8 bases. CDR1 is MDHEN, CDR2 SYDVKM, per germline.

This chain uses TRBV14 with TRBJ1-1, with D possibly matching TRBD1 (6 bases). The CDR3 has 13 amino acids. The V gene lost 7 bases and the J gene lost 6 bases, with 15 bases spanning the gap. The germline V gene has CDR1 SGHDN and CDR2 FVKESK. The CDR3 here is CASTPMGAAEAFF. The CDR3, as DNA: TGTGCCAGCACCCCAATGGGGGCTGCTGAAGCTTTCTTT.

The genes are TRBV19 and TRBJ2-1, with 9 positions matching TRBD2. V trimming: 5 bases; J trimming: 0 bases; junction bases outside the gene matches: 8. The CDR3 runs to 17 residues. Germline V gene lookup returns CDR1 LNHDA and CDR2 SQIVND (reference sequence). The CDR3 DNA sequence: TGTGCCAGTAGTTGGGACAGCGGGAGGTCCTCCTACAATGAGCAGTTCTTC. It translates to CASSWDSGRSSYNEQFF.

V is TRBV3-1 (or the pseudogene TRBV3-2) and J is TRBJ1-2; 9 bases align to TRBD1. J gave up 0 bases and V 4 bases, and 3 bases lay outside the gene matches. Germline CDR1 reads LGHDT; CDR2 reads YNNKEL (reference sequence). The CDR3 is 15 residues long. CDR3 amino acids: CASSLQGAPNYGYTF. CDR3 bases: TGTGCCAGCAGCCTACAGGGGGCGCCTAACTATGGCTACACCTTC.

The rearrangement uses TRBV30 and TRBJ2-7, with D tentatively TRBD1 (5 bases). Germline CDR1 is GTSNPN and CDR2 is SVGIG (reference sequence). The CDR3 spans 14 residues. The ends were cut back, 1 base at V and 0 bases at J, with 10 bases in the middle. CDR3 sequence reads: CAWSDRNLSYEQYF. CDR3 DNA sequence: TGTGCCTGGAGTGACAGGAACCTCTCCTACGAGCAGTACTTC.